This paragraph reports one T cell receptor (beta chain). The antigen is unknown. Treatment of the sample: roughly ten-day PBMC culture with coronavirus spike peptide pools or control peptides (ViraFEST assay). After being plated at roughly 2.2 million per well, PBMCs were cultured with about 9.1 IU/ml IL-2 and 8.5 to 10 ug/ml peptide pools. The CDR3 loop spans 15 amino acids. V was cut by 5 bases and J by 2 bases, with 13 bases left in between. The germline V gene encodes CDR1 MDHEN and CDR2 SYDVKM. This sample was taken from a study of vaccination and CD4 T cells after COVID-19. Study background: Convalescent patients gave post-COVID blood a median about 100 days post-diagnosis, range 35 to 161. Study-level results: Convalescent patients gained a median 86.3% of their reactive clones only post-vaccination.

The assay that was used to sequence DNA from cultured CD4+ T cells was the Oncomine TCR Beta short-read assay. TCRdb re-called the PCR reads through MiXCR, storing one row per CDR3 protein. The sample shows 4,000 to 4,500 distinct CDR3 sequences, about 63% of them seen only once. The source of this sequence is a human donor who had recovered from COVID-19. The sequenced material came from CD4+ T cells from blood, cultured in vitro. The rearrangement joins TRBV28 to TRBJ1-5; no clear D gene. CDR3 in amino acids: CASSKGGVGNQPQHF. The CDR3, as DNA: TGTGCCAGCAGTAAGGGAGGTGTGGGCAATCAGCCCCAGCATTTT.